Below, one TCR beta chain is given with its context. Its cognate antigen is unknown. Via MiXCR, TCRdb re-called the 5' RACE reads, giving one row per CDR3 protein. Here the sample spans hundreds of thousands of distinct CDR3 sequences, over 8.5% being singletons. Germline lookup yields CDR1 SGHRS and CDR2 YFSETQ. This CDR3 region has 15 residues. Trimming took off 2 bases at V and 0 bases at J, with 12 bases between the two ends. This sample is part of a study of identical twins. The study's findings and limits: Compared with unrelated sharing, twin-shared out-of-frame alpha sequences had more low-probability sequences. Insertions were reduced in abundant cord blood beta clonotypes but not in memory repertoires.

The same sample was also studied in work on yellow fever vaccine responses in identical twins. This second report adds: Twins' vaccine T cell responses reportedly seemed partly convergent and partly personalized.

The TCR was taken from a woman aged 18-35 years in good health. The sample consisted of CD8+ T cells sorted from blood. The rearrangement links TRBV5-1 to TRBJ2-7; possible D gene TRBD2, 7 bases. CDR3 sequence reads: CASSFEGGGSYEQYF. The CDR3 nucleotides are TGCGCCAGCAGCTTTGAGGGAGGGGGCTCCTACGAGCAGTACTTC.